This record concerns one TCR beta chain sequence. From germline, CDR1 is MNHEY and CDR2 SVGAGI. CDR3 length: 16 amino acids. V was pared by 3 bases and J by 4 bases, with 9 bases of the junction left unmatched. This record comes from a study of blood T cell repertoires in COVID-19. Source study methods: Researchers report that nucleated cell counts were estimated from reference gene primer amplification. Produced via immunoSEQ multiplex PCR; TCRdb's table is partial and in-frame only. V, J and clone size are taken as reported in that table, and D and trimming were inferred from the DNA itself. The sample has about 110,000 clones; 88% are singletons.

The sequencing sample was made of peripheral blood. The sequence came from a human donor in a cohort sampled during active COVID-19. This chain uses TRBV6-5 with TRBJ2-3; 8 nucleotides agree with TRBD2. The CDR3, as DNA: TGTGCCAGCAGTTATTCAGCCAGCGGGAGCGCAGATACGCAGTATTTT. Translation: CASSYSASGSADTQYF.